The 5 T cell receptor beta chains given below trace back to one sample, sequenced in a study of T cell responses to AZD1222 COVID-19 vaccine. Profiled with immunoSEQ multiplex PCR; TCRdb holds only in-frame clones, not every one. The sample has some 84,000 clones, roughly 88% seen once. The specimen comprised peripheral blood, sampled 28 days after the second AZD1222 dose. All receptors derive from an adult who received the AZD1222 COVID-19 vaccine.

This clone showed up just once. V is TRBV15 and J is TRBJ1-1; D is possibly TRBD1 (5 bases). Germline-derived CDR1 and CDR2 are LNHNV and YYDKDF (reference sequence). V was pared by 0 bases and J by 2 bases, with 10 bases between. The CDR3 totals 15 residues. The CDR3 DNA sequence: TGTGCCACCAGCAGAGAAATAACAGGTAACACTGAAGCTTTCTTT. This sequence encodes CATSREITGNTEAFF.

This chain uses TRBV6-1 with TRBJ1-2, with a weak D call TRBD1 (6 bases). The CDR3 consists of 14 residues. Trimming removed 5 bases at V and 8 bases at J, with 18 bases between. Germline CDR1 reads MNHNS; CDR2 reads SASEGT. CDR3 loop: CASSSYTGNGGYTF. In DNA, the CDR3 is TGTGCCAGCAGTTCGTACACAGGGAACGGCGGCTACACCTTC.

As DNA, the CDR3 is TGTGCCAGCAAGGGAGCGGGAGTTGGGAACAATGAGCAGTTCTTC. Its protein product is CASKGAGVGNNEQFF. The rearrangement links TRBV6-5 to TRBJ2-1, with TRBD2 matching 8 bases. Germline V gene data show CDR1 as MNHEY and CDR2 as SVGAGI. This CDR3 is 15 amino acids long. The V segment lost 7 bases and the J segment 5 bases; nucleotides outside the gene matches: 10.

The CDR3 nucleotides read TGTGCCAGCAGCGCCATAACGGTGAACACTGAAGCTTTCTTT. Translation gives CASSAITVNTEAFF. The chain employs TRBV11-2 and TRBJ1-1; D not certain. The ends were cut back, 5 bases at V and 0 bases at J, with 10 bases in the middle. CDR1 SGHAT and CDR2 FQNNGV come from the germline V gene. The CDR3 has 14 residues.

The chain couples TRBV29-1 to TRBJ2-2, with TRBD2 as a possible D gene (6 bases). The germline CDR1 and CDR2 sequences are SQVTM and ANQGSEA. V shed 5 bases and J shed 1 base, with 11 bases lying between them. This CDR3 has 14 residues. The CDR3 loop reads CSVQLGGNTGELFF. CDR3 DNA sequence: TGCAGCGTTCAGCTGGGAGGGAACACCGGGGAGCTGTTTTTT.